Listed below are T cell receptor beta chains from one sample, sequenced in a study of T-cell reconstitution after alpha-beta-depleted transplantation in children. TCRdb recomputed calls from the PCR reads with MiXCR, one row per CDR3 protein. The profile shows roughly 200,000 distinct CDR3 sequences, roughly 10% of them singletons. This specimen was PBMCs from the stem cell graft donor, taken from the stem cell graft. Every receptor here comes from a human donor who donated a stem cell graft to a child with acute lymphoblastic leukemia. The CDR3 runs from the conserved cysteine through the conserved F or W. D genes are given only for firm matches. Clone size, where shown, is once, few, many, or a class for clones that have expanded.

clone_size	v_call	j_call	d_call	cdr3_aa	cdr3_nt
many	TRBV11-1	TRBJ1-1	TRBD1	CASSRGDRAEALYTEAFF	TGTGCCAGCAGCCGGGGGGACAGGGCTGAAGCCCTGTACACTGAAGCTTTCTTT
many	TRBV20-1	TRBJ2-1	TRBD1	CSARRTGSSYNEQFF	TGCAGTGCTAGAAGGACAGGTAGCTCCTACAATGAGCAGTTCTTC
few	TRBV27	TRBJ2-7	.	CASSLFLAGPYEQYF	TGTGCCAGCAGTTTATTTCTAGCAGGGCCCTACGAGCAGTACTTC
.	TRBV2	TRBJ1-6	TRBD1	CASTGQGNSPLHF	TGTGCCAGCACGGGACAGGGAAATTCACCCCTCCACTTT
many	TRBV7-9	TRBJ2-7	.	CASSIMAGPFEQYF	TGTGCCAGCAGCATAATGGCGGGACCCTTCGAGCAGTACTTC
few	TRBV7-2	TRBJ1-1	TRBD1	CASSRTGTNTEAFF	TGTGCCAGCAGTCGGACAGGGACGAACACTGAAGCTTTCTTT
few	TRBV29-1	TRBJ1-2	.	CSVKTGDNYGYTF	TGCAGCGTTAAGACAGGTGACAACTATGGCTACACCTTC
.	TRBV6-6	TRBJ2-7	.	CASSYSGVEQYF	TGTGCCAGCAGTTACTCAGGGGTCGAGCAGTACTTC
few	TRBV3-1	TRBJ2-2	.	CATLGASSNTGELFF	TGTGCCACCCTGGGGGCCTCATCGAACACCGGGGAGCTGTTTTTT
many	TRBV20-1	TRBJ1-3	.	CSASALQAQSGNTIYF	TGCAGTGCTAGTGCGCTACAGGCGCAGTCTGGAAACACCATATATTTT
many	TRBV9	TRBJ2-7	.	CASSADILYEQYF	TGTGCCAGCAGCGCGGACATCCTGTACGAGCAGTACTTC
many	TRBV11-3	TRBJ2-7	.	CASSRTGFYEQYF	TGTGCCAGCAGCCGTACAGGTTTCTACGAGCAGTACTTC
few	TRBV12-3/TRBV12-4	TRBJ1-6	.	CASSFLRGGHSPLHF	TGTGCCAGCAGTTTCCTGCGGGGCGGTCATTCACCCCTCCACTTT
few	TRBV2	TRBJ2-4	TRBD1	CASSVGTGRFYF	TGTGCCAGCAGCGTTGGGACAGGTCGTTTTTACTTC
few	TRBV19	TRBJ2-1	TRBD1	CASSMGTGGNEQFF	TGTGCCAGTAGTATGGGGACAGGGGGCAATGAGCAGTTCTTC
many	TRBV6-2/TRBV6-3	TRBJ2-7	.	CASSYPGSMNEQYF	TGTGCCAGCAGTTACCCGGGGAGTATGAACGAGCAGTACTTC
many	TRBV6-2/TRBV6-3	TRBJ2-7	TRBD1	CATRDRTYEQYF	TGTGCCACCAGGGACAGGACCTACGAGCAGTACTTC
many	TRBV20-1	TRBJ2-3	.	CSATAQADTQYF	TGCAGTGCTACCGCCCAGGCGGATACGCAGTATTTT
.	TRBV5-6	TRBJ1-2	TRBD1	CASSPRQGWYGYTF	TGTGCCAGCAGCCCTAGACAGGGATGGTATGGCTACACCTTC
.	TRBV7-9	TRBJ2-7	.	CASSPRHVSYEQYF	TGTGCCAGCAGCCCCCGGCACGTGTCCTACGAGCAGTACTTC
few	TRBV7-8	TRBJ1-2	TRBD1	CASRRTGQGFSYGYTF	TGTGCCAGCAGGCGTACGGGACAGGGTTTCTCCTATGGCTACACCTTC
few	TRBV27	TRBJ2-1	TRBD1	CAVGQGRNEQFF	TGTGCCGTAGGACAGGGGAGGAATGAGCAGTTCTTC
many	TRBV11-2	TRBJ2-7	.	CASMLDGSSYEQYF	TGTGCCAGCATGCTGGACGGAAGCTCCTACGAGCAGTACTTC
few	TRBV18	TRBJ1-4	TRBD1	CASSPMGQGNEKLFF	TGTGCCAGCTCACCCATGGGACAGGGAAATGAAAAACTGTTTTTT
many	TRBV3-1	TRBJ2-2	.	CASSQAPGMSGELFF	TGTGCCAGCAGCCAAGCTCCGGGGATGTCCGGGGAGCTGTTTTTT
.	TRBV5-6	TRBJ2-5	.	CASSSGTLGTQYF	TGTGCCAGCAGCTCCGGGACCCTCGGGACCCAGTACTTC
many	TRBV29-1	TRBJ2-2	.	CSVRLGLQAGELFF	TGCAGCGTTCGGTTGGGGCTTCAGGCCGGGGAGCTGTTTTTT
few	TRBV4-3	TRBJ1-1	.	CASSQDPGRVNTEAFF	TGCGCCAGCAGCCAAGACCCTGGACGGGTGAACACTGAAGCTTTCTTT
few	TRBV5-1	TRBJ1-1	.	CASSVQDLRTEAFF	TGCGCCAGCAGCGTACAGGACCTGAGGACTGAAGCTTTCTTT
.	TRBV6-2/TRBV6-3	TRBJ1-5	.	CASIADNSNQPQHF	TGTGCCAGTATTGCAGACAATAGCAATCAGCCCCAGCATTTT
few	TRBV6-1	TRBJ1-5	TRBD1	CASRETGSQPQHF	TGTGCCAGCAGGGAGACAGGGAGCCAGCCCCAGCATTTT
.	TRBV12-3/TRBV12-4	TRBJ1-5	.	CASSWRKNQPQHF	TGTGCCAGCAGTTGGAGGAAAAATCAGCCCCAGCATTTT
few	TRBV14	TRBJ2-7	.	CASSQERRTPGSLEEQYF	TGTGCCAGCAGCCAAGAAAGGAGAACGCCAGGGAGTTTAGAGGAGCAGTACTTC
many	TRBV6-5	TRBJ1-2	.	CASSYEAQGYGYTF	TGTGCCAGCAGTTACGAAGCCCAGGGCTATGGCTACACCTTC
many	TRBV29-1	TRBJ2-1	.	CSSGTGSSYNEQFF	TGCAGCTCTGGCACGGGGAGCTCCTACAATGAGCAGTTCTTC
.	TRBV28	TRBJ2-4	.	CASSEGGAKNIQYF	TGTGCCAGCAGTGAGGGGGGAGCCAAAAACATTCAGTACTTC
few	TRBV30	TRBJ1-3	.	CAWSVGGLDTIYF	TGTGCCTGGAGTGTAGGGGGGCTGGACACCATATATTTT
many	TRBV6-5	TRBJ1-2	.	CASSPGKINYGYTF	TGTGCCAGCAGTCCTGGGAAAATTAACTATGGCTACACCTTC
.	TRBV7-8	TRBJ1-2	.	CASSYGTERNLYYGYTF	TGTGCCAGCAGCTACGGGACGGAGAGGAATCTCTACTATGGCTACACCTTC
many	TRBV2	TRBJ2-5	TRBD2	CASSTRLAGAETQYF	TGTGCCAGCAGTACACGACTAGCGGGGGCGGAGACCCAGTACTTC
few	TRBV15	TRBJ2-7	.	CATSSGIEYEQYF	TGTGCCACCAGCAGCGGGATTGAATACGAGCAGTACTTC
few	TRBV10-2	TRBJ1-3	TRBD1	CATGQGGNTIYF	TGCGCCACGGGACAGGGGGGAAACACCATATATTTT
few	TRBV12-3/TRBV12-4	TRBJ2-5	.	CASSLGISGAEETQYF	TGTGCCAGCAGTTTAGGGATCTCCGGGGCCGAAGAGACCCAGTACTTC
many	TRBV7-8	TRBJ2-1	TRBD2	CASSLEIGGTYNEQFF	TGTGCCAGCAGCTTAGAGATCGGGGGGACCTACAATGAGCAGTTCTTC
.	TRBV7-8	TRBJ1-4	TRBD1	CASSLGTGVEKLFF	TGTGCCAGCAGCTTAGGGACAGGGGTTGAAAAACTGTTTTTT
many	TRBV12-3/TRBV12-4	TRBJ2-3	.	CASSLSGSDTQYF	TGTGCCAGCAGTTTATCTGGGTCAGATACGCAGTATTTT
many	TRBV24-1	TRBJ2-3	.	CATSDFPATDTQYF	TGTGCCACCAGTGATTTTCCAGCCACAGATACGCAGTATTTT
many	TRBV10-2	TRBJ2-7	.	CASSEGARLYEQYF	TGCGCCAGCAGTGAGGGGGCGCGTCTCTACGAGCAGTACTTC
.	TRBV29-1	TRBJ1-2	.	CSVAGKDGYTF	TGCAGCGTTGCAGGGAAGGATGGCTACACCTTC
.	TRBV10-3	TRBJ1-4	.	CAISGKGRDEKLFF	TGTGCCATCAGTGGGAAAGGCCGGGATGAAAAACTGTTTTTT
.	TRBV12-5	TRBJ2-1	.	CASGLSPGAQFF	TGTGCTAGTGGTTTGAGCCCGGGGGCCCAGTTCTTC
few	TRBV20-1	TRBJ2-3	TRBD2	CSASASGGITDTQYF	TGCAGTGCTAGCGCTAGCGGGGGGATCACAGATACGCAGTATTTT
few	TRBV5-5	TRBJ1-5	TRBD1	CASSLIGTGNQPQHF	TGTGCCAGCAGCTTGATCGGGACAGGGAATCAGCCCCAGCATTTT
.	TRBV20-1	TRBJ2-5	TRBD2	CSELAGGNQETQYF	TGCAGTGAACTAGCGGGGGGCAACCAAGAGACCCAGTACTTC
.	TRBV27	TRBJ1-1	.	CASSYRETPTEAFF	TGTGCCAGCAGTTACAGGGAAACCCCCACTGAAGCTTTCTTT
many	TRBV9	TRBJ1-2	.	CASSVASTGYGYTF	TGTGCCAGCAGCGTAGCGTCGACAGGTTATGGCTACACCTTC
many	TRBV6-5	TRBJ2-7	TRBD1	CASSYLTGSYEQYF	TGTGCCAGCAGTTACTTGACAGGGTCCTACGAGCAGTACTTC
.	TRBV6-5	TRBJ2-7	.	CASSYSRRGAYEQYF	TGTGCCAGCAGTTACTCCAGGCGCGGAGCCTACGAGCAGTACTTC
many	TRBV7-9	TRBJ2-3	.	CASSLGGRTDTQYF	TGTGCCAGCAGCTTAGGGGGGCGCACAGATACGCAGTATTTT
.	TRBV7-2	TRBJ1-6	TRBD1	CASSLAAGQGANSPLHF	TGTGCCAGCAGCTTAGCTGCCGGGCAGGGGGCTAATTCACCCCTCCACTTT